The following is a TCR beta chain sequence with its context. It lacks a known antigen. No much larger clone is present one base from it, and per-base qualities are unavailable. In total, more than 500 healthy bone marrow donors made up the cohort. At the time of sampling, every cohort member was nominally healthy, though immune exposures that went unrecorded were likely present. The donor tested CMV seronegative and was one of the 352 seronegative cohort members. Each donor provided a peripheral blood sample, and peripheral blood mononuclear cells were used for TCR beta sequencing. Genomic DNA extraction from the blood cell samples was performed with the Qiagen DNeasy Blood Extraction Kit. This specimen comes from a study of cytomegalovirus exposure and HLA in healthy donors (dated by TCRdb to the late 2010s). For context, the study as a whole: An earlier analysis of some 600 of the donors reported 276 Gb of sequence data and some 110 million unique TCR beta sequences obtained from around 180 million T cells. An early release that covered roughly 600 HLA-typed donors contained approximately 290 gigabases of sequencing data and 75 million to 100 million unique TCR sequences. The genetic ancestry cluster associated with self-reported Caucasian donors included over 65% of the roughly 400 genotyped donors. The study aimed to test whether cataloging public T cell receptors could reveal signatures of past pathogen exposure. The study used immunosequencing to profile the T cell repertoires of approximately 690 subjects and linked those repertoires to cytomegalovirus serostatus. A separate validation cohort of about 110 different subjects was used in addition to the roughly 640-subject first cohort. To predict cytomegalovirus infection status, the study brought together high-throughput TCR immunosequencing, statistical association of individual TCRs with disease status, and machine learning. In a later analysis, previously published TCR beta repertoires from 666 donors were re-analyzed and high-resolution HLA genotyping was added so that TCR occurrence patterns could be studied. In the later analysis, no new phenotypic data were used to find candidate immune exposures; instead, reliance was placed on TCR beta sequences and their occurrence across donors. An earlier analysis of several hundred of the donors used high-throughput TCR beta sequencing to judge whether each TCR beta V gene segment behaved as functional or pseudogenic. Donor age, sex, ethnicity and CMV serostatus were compiled together with the repertoire data. A later genetic analysis took genome-wide SNP genotypes for about three fifths of the 666 donors and used that subset as a discovery cohort. Every repertoire in the discovery cohort had been generated on one and the same sequencing platform. HLA typing covered class I and class II loci at four-digit resolution. Typing coverage differed by locus: A, B, C, DRB1 and DQB1 were typed in roughly 620-640 donors, DQA1 in 522, DPA1 in around 610, and DPB1 in approximately 450. Four to six DR-DQ haplotypes were handled as single units for association and clustering, since linkage in the cohort was strong. On average, 235,054 unique TCR beta nucleotide sequences were sequenced per donor among 350 to 400 genotyped donors of the cohort, with roughly 18% of those sequences being non-productive.

General findings and caveats noted by the study authors: A total of roughly 160 TCR beta chains were listed by the study as associated with cytomegalovirus. A later analysis associated some 17,000 TCR beta sequences with specific HLA alleles at a false discovery rate of 0.05. In a later genetic analysis, fewer N-insertions in productive TCRs were reported among donors in an Asian-associated ancestry cluster than the roughly 710-donor mean. Only TCR beta chains were sequenced in this cohort, and the absence of alpha or paired-chain data limited detectable features. The earlier analysis of some 540 of the donors excluded some 16 rarely observed V segments, including chromosome 9 orphons, because counts were too low. Presence/absence analyses assumed roughly uniform sequencing depth across donors, an assumption that may not hold. According to the authors, the approach could potentially be generalized to other disease states and immunological phenotypes. In a later analysis, most CMV-associated TCR beta chains were found to appear HLA-restricted, with HLA associations seemingly driven largely by CMV exposure. A later analysis reported that several top co-occurrence clusters appeared linked to parvovirus B19, influenza, CMV and Epstein-Barr virus. In a later analysis, TCR association rates were found to vary across HLA loci, with the most associated TCRs seen for DRB1 alleles and the fewest for HLA-C alleles. HLA typing was unavailable for some donors at each locus, so association tests used only the typed subset. A cluster of highly shared sequence variants was judged likely to represent a technical artifact of the sequencing pipeline. When HLA alleles, especially DR and DQ, strongly co-occurred, attributing TCR associations to individual alleles was difficult. In an earlier analysis of some 540 of the donors, most TCR beta V segments appeared in productive rearrangements about 90% or about 30% of the time, broadly matching IMGT annotations. V-gene and J-gene trimming of TCR beta chains was associated with a missense DCLRE1C variant in a later genetic analysis, and the association was replicated in an independent cohort. Linkage disequilibrium might explain the correlated functional status among segregating V segments, but an unknown experimental factor could not be excluded. Across donors, most TCR sequences were observed very rarely, whereas some public TCRs were present in many individuals. The only immune exposure information available for the cohort was CMV serostatus. The 87-base-pair reads could not distinguish some IMGT-functional V segments, including TRBV6-2 and TRBV6-3, so those segments were excluded. Three of the identified cytomegalovirus-associated TCR beta chains were confirmed in vitro to be specific for cytomegalovirus antigens. A later analysis found that HLA-associated TCR beta chains were more clonally expanded and had lower generation probabilities than equally common non-associated chains. A further reported finding was that TCR beta sequences accurately predicted the HLA-A and HLA-B alleles for most subjects in the first cohort. Cytomegalovirus status was reported to be diagnosed by the classifier with high specificity and sensitivity in both the original and validation cohorts.

Sequences LNHDA (CDR1) and SQIVND (CDR2) are obtained from the germline V gene (reference sequence). V lost 3 bases and J lost 3 bases; the stretch between them is 9 bases long. The CDR3 measures 14 amino acids from cysteine to phenylalanine. Kept here is only the CDR3 DNA, which spans 42 bases and is read in frame from base 1. The library was made by the immunoSEQ multiplex PCR assay. The multiplex PCR relied on a mix of 60 forward primers for TCR Vbeta segments and 13 reverse primers for TCR Jbeta segments. Amplification of the CDR3 region of rearranged TCR beta genes was performed with a multiplex PCR assay on genomic DNA. The Illumina HiSeq System was used to sequence the amplified TCR beta libraries as 87-base-pair reads. Concerning the study's data processing: A later analysis counted approximately 84 million unique TCR beta chains across the 700 or so repertoires, and some 12 million of these chains were shared by at least two donors. Raw reads were error-corrected and collapsed into unique sequences with a nearest-neighbor algorithm that merged closely related sequences to remove PCR and sequencing errors. To assign V, D and J gene segments, CDR3 sequences were aligned to IMGT reference sequences. For a sequence to be retained, a match of at least six nucleotides was required to both a V gene segment and a J gene segment. Rearrangements were classified as productive when the CDR3 lacked stop codons and remained in frame with V and J, and all other rearrangements were classified as non-productive. CDR3 was defined by IMGT convention, running from the second conserved V-encoded cysteine to the conserved J-encoded phenylalanine. The earlier analysis of some 580 of the donors excluded any sequence lacking an unambiguous match to a single V gene segment. An earlier analysis of a few hundred of the donors classified V segments as functional when productive rearrangements were above 56.7% and as segregating when the standard deviation between donors was above 5%. A statistical classification framework was developed to diagnose cytomegalovirus status using the catalog of TCR beta chain sequences. In a later analysis, V and J genes were assigned by comparing TCR nucleotide sequences against IMGT/GENE-DB human TR gene sequences. The TCRdist pipeline was used in a later analysis to assign CDR3 sequences and most-parsimonious VDJ recombination scenarios. In a later analysis, each TCR beta chain was defined by its CDR3 amino acid sequence together with its V-gene family, and reads without a unique V-gene family were excluded. A later analysis removed several hundred highly shared, low-generation-probability nucleotide sequences to deal with suspected cross-contamination and a sequencing artifact. In a later analysis, a clonal expansion index for each public chain was calculated from normalized within-repertoire ranks of inferred template counts. In a later analysis, generation probabilities were computed using a VDJ recombination model fitted to out-of-frame rearrangements, and the results were checked against IGoR. Hypergeometric tests were used in a later analysis to score TCR-TCR, TCR-HLA and TCR-CMV co-occurrence, with a repertoire-size bias correction applied to the TCR pairs. To estimate false discovery rates, a later analysis permuted the HLA or CMV assignments 20 times. In a later analysis, co-occurring TCRs were grouped with DBSCAN, and TCRdist sequence similarity was added when clustering was performed within HLA-allele-positive subsets. Repertoires with fewer than 30,000 or more than 120,000 public chains were left out of co-occurrence clustering, as were five repertoires with anomalous nucleotide sharing. This is the immuneACCESS table as TCRdb keeps it, with only in-frame sequences that have V and J called. A part of the clones is gone; compared with another copy, unresolved V genes explain less than half, and the rest is unexplained. The V and J calls and clone size were taken over from that table, and D and trimming were inferred from the DNA. Within this sample are 110,000 or so clones, with about four fifths of them counted one time only. The ten largest clones capture more than 1.4% of the sample.

This receptor was identified in a woman younger than 35 in good health and CMV-seronegative. What was sequenced was PBMCs. The receptor chain draws on TRBV19 and TRBJ1-5, with the D gene not confidently named. DNA sequence: TGTGCCAGTAGTATCGGAGAGTACAATCAGCCCCAGCATTTT. The translation is CASSIGEYNQPQHF.